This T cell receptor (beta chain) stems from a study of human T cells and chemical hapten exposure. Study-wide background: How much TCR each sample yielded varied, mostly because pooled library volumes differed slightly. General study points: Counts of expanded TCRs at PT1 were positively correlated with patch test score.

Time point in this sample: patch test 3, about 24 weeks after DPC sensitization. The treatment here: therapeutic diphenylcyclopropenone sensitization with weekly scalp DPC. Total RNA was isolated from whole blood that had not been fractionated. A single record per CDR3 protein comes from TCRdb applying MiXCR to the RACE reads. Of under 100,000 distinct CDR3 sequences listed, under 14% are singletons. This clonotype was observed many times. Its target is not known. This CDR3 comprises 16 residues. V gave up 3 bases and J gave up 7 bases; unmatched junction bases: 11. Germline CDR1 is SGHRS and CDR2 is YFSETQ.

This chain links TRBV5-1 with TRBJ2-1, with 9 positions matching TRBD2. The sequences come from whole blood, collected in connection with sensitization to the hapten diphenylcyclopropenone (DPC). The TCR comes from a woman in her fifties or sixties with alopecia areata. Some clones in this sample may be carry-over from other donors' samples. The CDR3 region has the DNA TGCGCCAGCAGCTCGGGGGCGGGAGGGCCGAGAAATGAGCAGTTCTTC. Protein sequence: CASSSGAGGPRNEQFF.